This T cell receptor (beta chain) was retrieved from a study of T cells in Graves' hyperthyroidism and ophthalmopathy. Whole-study results and caveats: The model foresaw ophthalmopathy a median around 6 months prior to onset.

The ends were cut back, 0 bases at V and 6 bases at J, with 17 bases in the middle. There are 16 residues in the CDR3. Germline loops: CDR1 SGDLS, CDR2 YYNGEE. Notes on this clonotype: No antigen is known for it.

From RNA transcripts, TCR beta CDR3 regions were amplified. First-round RT-PCR with HTBI primers amplified the TCR CDR3 region. MiXCR, run by TCRdb on the multiplex PCR reads, gives a single entry per CDR3 protein. Altogether 250,000 to 300,000 distinct CDR3 sequences are present, 10% to 15% being singletons, with the ten largest covering roughly 8%. The rearrangement uses TRBV9 and TRBJ2-3, with D possibly being TRBD1 (5 bases). This TCR derives from a woman in her thirties with Graves' hyperthyroidism that later progressed to Graves' ophthalmopathy. Sequencing was done on a sample of blood. The DNA for the CDR3 is TGTGCCAGCAGCGTAGCTACAGGCGACCCAACCGATACGCAGTATTTT. It codes for CASSVATGDPTDTQYF. The full variable domain, its missing parts supplied by reference TRBV9 and TRBJ2-3, is DSGVTQTPKHLITATGQRVTLRCSPRSGDLSVYWYQQSLDQGLQFLIQYYNGEERAKGNILERFSAQQFPDLHSELNLSSLELGDSALYFCASSVATGDPTDTQYFGPGTRLTVL.